This T cell receptor beta chain was captured by sequencing in a study of cytomegalovirus exposure and HLA in healthy donors. Study-level findings and limits: In a later analysis, donors in an Asian-associated ancestry cluster reportedly had fewer N-insertions in productive TCRs than the cohort mean. Follow-up analysis seemed to connect common viral pathogens with several of the most significant clusters identified. Presence/absence analyses assumed roughly uniform sequencing depth across donors.

This clone turned up a few times. Antigen: not known. The study ran its PCR with 60 Vbeta and 13 Jbeta primers. The protocol was immunoSEQ multiplex PCR, while the TCRdb copy is restricted to in-frame clones and leaves out a portion. Of 150,000 to 200,000 clones in the sample, approximately 70% were seen once. Input material: PBMCs. The sequence was collected from a man aged 35 to 55 in good health and CMV-seropositive.

CDR3 sequence reads: CASSPDSNNEQFF. The CDR3 nucleotides are TGTGCCAGCAGTCCGGACAGTAACAATGAGCAGTTCTTC. The chain combines TRBV6-6 with TRBJ2-1; possibly TRBD1 for D (6 bases). This CDR3 is 13 amino acids long. Trimming pared 5 bases from V and 5 bases from J, leaving 10 bases between. Germline V gene sequence: CDR1 MNHNY, CDR2 SVGAGI (reference sequence).